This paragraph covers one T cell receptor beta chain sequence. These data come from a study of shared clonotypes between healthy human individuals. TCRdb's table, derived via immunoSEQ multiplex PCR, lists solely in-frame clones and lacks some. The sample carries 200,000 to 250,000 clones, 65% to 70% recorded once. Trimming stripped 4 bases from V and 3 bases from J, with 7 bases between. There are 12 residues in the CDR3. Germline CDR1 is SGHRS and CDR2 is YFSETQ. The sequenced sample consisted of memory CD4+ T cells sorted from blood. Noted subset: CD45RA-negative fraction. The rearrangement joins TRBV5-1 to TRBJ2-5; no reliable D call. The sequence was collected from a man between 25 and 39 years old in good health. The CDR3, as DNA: TGCGCCAGCAGCGACACAGAAGAGACCCAGTACTTC. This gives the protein CASSDTEETQYF.